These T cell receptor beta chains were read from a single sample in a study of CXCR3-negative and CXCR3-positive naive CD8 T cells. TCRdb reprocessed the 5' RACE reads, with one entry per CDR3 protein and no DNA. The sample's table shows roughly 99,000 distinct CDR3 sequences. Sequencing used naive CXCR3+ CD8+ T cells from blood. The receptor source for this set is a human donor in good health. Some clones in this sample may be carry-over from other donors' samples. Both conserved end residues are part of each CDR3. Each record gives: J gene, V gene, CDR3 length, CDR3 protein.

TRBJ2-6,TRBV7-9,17,CASSSGQGGSGANVLTF
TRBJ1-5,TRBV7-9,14,CASSYGTFPQPQHF
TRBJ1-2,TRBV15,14,CATSRATGAYGYTF
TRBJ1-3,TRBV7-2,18,CASSLLVSAPTGGNTIYF
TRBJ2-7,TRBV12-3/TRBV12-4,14,CASSPSGANYEQYF
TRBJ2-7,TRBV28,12,CASSFGSAWEYF
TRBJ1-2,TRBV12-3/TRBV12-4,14,CASSLPESNYGYTF
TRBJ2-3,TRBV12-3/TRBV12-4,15,CASTPLVRSTDTQYF
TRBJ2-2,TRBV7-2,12,CASSYNTGELFF
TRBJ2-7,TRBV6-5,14,CASSYWTESYEQYF
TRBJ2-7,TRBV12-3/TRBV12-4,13,CASSFSSSGEQYF
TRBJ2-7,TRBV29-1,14,CSVEDLGGTIKQYF
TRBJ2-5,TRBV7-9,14,CASSSTGLSETQYF
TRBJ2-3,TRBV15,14,CATSRGGATDTQYF
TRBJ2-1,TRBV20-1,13,CSERLRRTNEQFF
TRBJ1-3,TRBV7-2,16,CASTLVGEFAGNTIYF
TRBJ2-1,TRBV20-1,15,CSARGGHPSYNEQFF
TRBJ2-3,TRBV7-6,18,CASSSLSTIAGGTDTQYF
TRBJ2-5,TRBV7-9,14,CASSSGPDQETQYF
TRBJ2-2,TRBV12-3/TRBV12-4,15,CASSFSLAGAGELFF
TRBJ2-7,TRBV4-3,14,CASSQGVLADEQYF
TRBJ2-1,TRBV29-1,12,CSARQPGREQFF
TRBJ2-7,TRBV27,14,CASTLSGNSYEQYF
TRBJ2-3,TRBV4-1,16,CASSQEGTASTDTQYF
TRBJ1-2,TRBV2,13,CASSEWQGYGYTF
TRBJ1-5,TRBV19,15,CASTISPYSNQPQHF
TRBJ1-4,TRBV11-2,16,CASSPLGGGSFEKLFF
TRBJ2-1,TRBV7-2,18,CASSSLEVAGGPRDEQFF